These 18 T cell receptor beta chains were all obtained from the same sample, sequenced in a study of shared clonotypes between healthy human individuals. The table came from immunoSEQ multiplex PCR; TCRdb's copy has only in-frame clones and leaves some out. The profile shows 450,000 to 600,000 clones, 79% of them singletons. What was sequenced was PBMCs. Every receptor here comes from a woman aged 40 to 55 in good health. Some clones in this sample may be carry-over from other donors' samples.

The rearrangement links TRBV5-3 to TRBJ2-7, with 10 bases matching TRBD1. TRBV5-3 is marked as an open reading frame, function uncertain. This CDR3 has 15 residues. J lost 7 bases, V lost 8 bases, and 15 bases had no gene match. The CDR3 coding sequence is TGTGCCAGCAGCGAAGGGACAGGGGTTTCATGGGAGCAGTACTTC. Residues: CASSEGTGVSWEQYF.

Only one count was recorded for this clone. The CDR3 coding sequence is TGTGCCAGCAGCCCAAACAGGGGGCGGTACACTGAAGCTTTCTTT. This sequence encodes CASSPNRGRYTEAFF. The chain carries TRBV27 and TRBJ1-1, with 9 bases identical to TRBD1. This CDR3 contains 15 residues. Germline CDR1 MNHEY, CDR2 SMNVEV (reference sequence). Germline trimming cut 6 bases from V and 3 bases from J; bases unmatched to any gene: 8.

The chain recombines TRBV4-3 with TRBJ2-7; D may correspond to TRBD1 or TRBD2 (5 bases each). V dropped 0 bases and J dropped 4 bases, with 13 bases sitting between them. The CDR3 contains 15 residues. Germline CDR1 is LGHNA and CDR2 is YSLEER. The CDR3 reads CASSQDWGSGYEQYF. CDR3 in DNA: TGCGCCAGCAGCCAAGATTGGGGGAGCGGTTACGAGCAGTACTTC.

This clone was seen many times. The chain couples TRBV4-2 to TRBJ2-7, with 10 positions matching TRBD2. With V trimmed by 0 bases and J by 3 bases, 5 bases remained unmatched. The CDR3 runs to 16 residues. CDR1 is LGHNA, CDR2 YNFKEQ, per germline. The CDR3 coding sequence is TGTGCCAGCAGCCAAGACGCGGCTAGCGGGGGCTACGAGCAGTACTTC. Its protein product is CASSQDAASGGYEQYF.

The chain has TRBV10-3 and TRBJ2-7; 8 bases are a match to TRBD2. Germline CDR1 is ENHRY and CDR2 is SYGVKD. J gave up 7 bases and V 3 bases, and 8 bases lay outside the gene matches. The CDR3 sequence is 14 residues long. CDR3 in amino acids: CAISDVSGIWEQYF. The CDR3 coding sequence is TGTGCCATCAGTGATGTTAGCGGGATTTGGGAGCAGTACTTC.

This clone was observed once. J is TRBJ2-5 and V is TRBV28, with TRBD2 matching 14 bases. Germline values: CDR1 MDHEN, CDR2 SYDVKM. The V and J ends lost 5 bases and 6 bases, in that order; junction bases with no gene match: 8. This CDR3 contains 16 residues. CDR3 loop: CASSRLAGGHMKTQYF. CDR3 bases: TGTGCCAGCAGTCGACTAGCGGGAGGGCATATGAAGACCCAGTACTTC.

The chain uses TRBV6-5 and TRBJ2-1; no firm D call. Per germline, CDR1 MNHEY and CDR2 SVGAGI. Trimming stripped 6 bases from V and 9 bases from J, with 12 bases between. This CDR3 region has 12 residues. The CDR3 DNA follows: TGTGCCAGCAGAGCCTACCCTGGTGAGCAGTTCTTC. It is translated as CASRAYPGEQFF.

The genes are TRBV10-2 and TRBJ2-7; D could derive from TRBD1 or TRBD2 (5 bases each). The length of the CDR3 is 13 residues. Germline assignment: CDR1 WSHSY and CDR2 SAAADI. The germline V and J ends were trimmed by 6 bases and 1 base, with 10 bases remaining between them. The CDR3 nucleotides are TGCGCCAGCAGCCGACAGCGGTCCTACGAGCAGTACTTC. As protein: CASSRQRSYEQYF.

The chain employs TRBV5-1 and TRBJ2-1; 12 bases match TRBD2. Trimming cost V 5 bases and J 15 bases; bases outside gene matches: 12. CDR1 and CDR2 from the germline V gene are SGHRS and YFSETQ. CDR3 length equals 14 residues. The CDR3 sequence is CASRLAGGPGVAFF. The DNA for the CDR3 is TGCGCCAGCAGACTAGCGGGAGGTCCAGGGGTAGCGTTCTTC.

J is TRBJ2-3 and V is TRBV9; D uncertain. Germline V lookup: CDR1 SGDLS, CDR2 YYNGEE. This CDR3 has 15 residues. The ends were cut back, 0 bases at V and 4 bases at J, with 12 bases in the middle. The CDR3 loop is CASSVVGSYADTQYF. CDR3 in DNA: TGTGCCAGCAGCGTAGTGGGTAGCTACGCAGATACGCAGTATTTT. The variable domain in full, completed from reference TRBV9 and TRBJ2-3, reads DSGVTQTPKHLITATGQRVTLRCSPRSGDLSVYWYQQSLDQGLQFLIQYYNGEERAKGNILERFSAQQFPDLHSELNLSSLELGDSALYFCASSVVGSYADTQYFGPGTRLTVL.

The chain recombines TRBV6-1 with TRBJ1-1; 7 bases align to TRBD1. V trimming: 6 bases; J trimming: 3 bases; junction bases outside the gene matches: 7. The CDR3 spans 14 residues. In germline, CDR1 is MNHNS, CDR2 SASEGT. CDR3 coding DNA: TGTGCCAGCAGAAGATTAGGGACAGACACTGAAGCTTTCTTT. Amino acids: CASRRLGTDTEAFF.

This clone was seen only once. The chain combines TRBV7-2 with TRBJ2-7; 7 positions match TRBD2. J was trimmed by 3 bases and V by 4 bases; bases with no gene match: 12. CDR1 is SGHTA and CDR2 is FQGNSA in the germline V gene. The CDR3 has 16 residues. In DNA form, the CDR3 reads TGTGCCAGCAGCTCCCGGTCTAGCGGTCTCCGCTACGAGCAGTACTTC. Amino acid sequence: CASSSRSSGLRYEQYF.

The rearrangement uses TRBV30 and TRBJ1-6; D call uncertain. This CDR3 is 14 amino acids long. Germline-derived CDR1 and CDR2 are GTSNPN and SVGIG (reference sequence). Trimming shortened V by 2 bases and J by 10 bases, and 15 bases separated the two germline ends. The DNA for the CDR3 is TGTGCCTGGAGTTTTTGGGCAGTAGAGTCACCCCTCCACTTT. Translated: CAWSFWAVESPLHF.

The V call is TRBV30, the J call TRBJ2-3, with D hard to call. Trimming removed 2 bases at V and 0 bases at J, with 12 bases between. CDR3 length: 15 residues. Germline V gene data show CDR1 as GTSNPN and CDR2 as SVGIG (reference sequence). This CDR3 reads CAWSPLRGSTDTQYF. The CDR3 region has the DNA TGTGCCTGGAGTCCCCTTAGAGGTAGCACAGATACGCAGTATTTT.

The gene calls are TRBV15 and TRBJ1-5; the D gene is possibly TRBD1 (5 bases). Trimming took off 0 bases at V and 5 bases at J, with 11 bases between the two ends. Germline values: CDR1 LNHNV, CDR2 YYDKDF (reference sequence). CDR3 length: 15 residues. CDR3 residues: CATSREGRADQPQHF. The DNA for the CDR3 is TGTGCCACCAGCAGAGAGGGCAGGGCGGATCAGCCCCAGCATTTT.

The chain employs TRBV10-1 and TRBJ1-5; D possibly corresponds to TRBD1 (6 bases). The CDR3 runs 14 residues. Between the trimmed V and J ends, which lost 5 bases and 2 bases, there was a span of 10 bases. Germline-derived CDR1 and CDR2 are WNHNN and SYGVQD (reference sequence). CDR3 nucleotides: TGCGCCAGCAGTTCAGGGGAGGGCAATCAGCCCCAGCATTTT. This translates into CASSSGEGNQPQHF.

The chain couples TRBV5-5 to TRBJ1-3, with TRBD1 as a possible D gene (5 bases). Germline V gives CDR1 SGHKS, CDR2 YYEKEE (reference sequence). The CDR3 consists of 15 residues. Trimming pared 0 bases from V and 4 bases from J, leaving 11 bases between. This CDR3 reads CASSLAWDVGNTIYF. CDR3 bases: TGTGCCAGCAGCTTGGCCTGGGACGTGGGAAACACCATATATTTT.

J is TRBJ1-5 and V is TRBV7-3; TRBD1 might be the D (5 bases). Trimming cost V 5 bases and J 6 bases, with 11 bases left between them. There are 13 residues in the CDR3. The V gene's germline CDR1 is SGHTA and CDR2 FQGTGA. The CDR3 loop is CASSPTGGQPQHF. In DNA form, the CDR3 reads TGTGCCAGCAGCCCGACGGGGGGTCAGCCCCAGCATTTT.